The T cell receptor (beta chain) described here comes from a study of T-cell reconstitution after alpha-beta-depleted transplantation in children. V was cut by 0 bases and J by 3 bases, with 13 bases left in between. Germline CDR1 SGHRS, CDR2 YFSETQ. The CDR3 has 15 amino acids. As it was prepared, the TCRbeta library received unique molecular identifiers. TCRdb processed the PCR reads anew with MiXCR; each CDR3 protein has one entry. The sample gives 700,000 to 850,000 distinct CDR3 sequences, approximately 15% of which show up once; about 5% is in the top ten. This clonotype was found a few times. The antigen remains undetermined. Study-level points and caveats: At the one-year point after transplant, T-cell counts and TCRbeta diversity were found to come mostly from T cells that had been newly produced.

The clonotype was recovered from a male patient between 5 and 17 years old who had a stem cell transplant for acute lymphoblastic leukemia, so the T cells may come from the graft donor. The input for sequencing was PBMCs, mostly from graft donor cells, taken 360 days after TCRalphabeta/CD19-depleted stem cell transplant. The chain couples TRBV5-1 to TRBJ2-7; D uncertain. CDR3: CASSLGVDLLYEQYF. The CDR3 DNA sequence: TGCGCCAGCAGCTTGGGAGTCGATCTTCTCTACGAGCAGTACTTC.